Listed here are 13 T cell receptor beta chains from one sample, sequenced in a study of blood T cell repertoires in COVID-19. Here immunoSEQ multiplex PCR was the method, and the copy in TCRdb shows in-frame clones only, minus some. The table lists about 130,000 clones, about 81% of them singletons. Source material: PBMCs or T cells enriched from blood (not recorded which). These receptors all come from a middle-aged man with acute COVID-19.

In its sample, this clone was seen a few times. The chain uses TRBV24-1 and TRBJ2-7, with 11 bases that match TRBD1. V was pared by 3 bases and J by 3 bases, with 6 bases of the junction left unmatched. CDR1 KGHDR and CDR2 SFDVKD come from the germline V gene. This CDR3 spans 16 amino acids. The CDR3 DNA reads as TGTGCCACCAGTGATGCCGCCGGGACAGGGGGCTACGAGCAGTACTTC. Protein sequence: CATSDAAGTGGYEQYF.

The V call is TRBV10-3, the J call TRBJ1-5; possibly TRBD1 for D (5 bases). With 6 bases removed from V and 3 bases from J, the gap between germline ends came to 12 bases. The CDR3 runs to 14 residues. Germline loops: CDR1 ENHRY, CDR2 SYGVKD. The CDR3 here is CAISASGDNQPQHF. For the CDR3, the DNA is TGTGCCATCAGCGCATCGGGGGACAATCAGCCCCAGCATTTT.

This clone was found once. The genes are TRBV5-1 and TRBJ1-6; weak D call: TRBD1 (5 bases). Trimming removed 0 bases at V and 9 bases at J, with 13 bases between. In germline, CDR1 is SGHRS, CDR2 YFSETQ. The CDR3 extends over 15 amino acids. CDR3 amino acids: CASSLEDSGFSPLHF. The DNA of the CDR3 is TGCGCCAGCAGCTTGGAAGACAGTGGCTTTTCACCCCTCCACTTT. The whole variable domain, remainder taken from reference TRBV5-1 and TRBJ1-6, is KAGVTQTPRYLIKTRGQQVTLSCSPISGHRSVSWYQQTPGQGLQFLFEYFSETQRNKGNFPGRFSGRQFSNSRSEMNVSTLELGDSALYLCASSLEDSGFSPLHFGNGTRLTVT.

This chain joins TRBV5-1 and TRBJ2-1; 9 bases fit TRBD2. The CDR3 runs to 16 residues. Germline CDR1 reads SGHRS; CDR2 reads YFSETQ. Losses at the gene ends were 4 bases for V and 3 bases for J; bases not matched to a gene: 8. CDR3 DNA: TGCGCCAGCAGCCAGAGCCGGACTAGCGACTACAATGAGCAGTTCTTC. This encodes CASSQSRTSDYNEQFF.

CDR3 DNA sequence: TGTGCCAGCTCACCAGGGCAGGACACTGAAGCTTTCTTT. Its translation is CASSPGQDTEAFF. This chain uses TRBV18 with TRBJ1-1, with D uncertain. The length of the CDR3 is 13 residues. Trimming cost V 2 bases and J 3 bases, with 7 bases left between them. The germline gives CDR1 KGHSH, CDR2 LQKENI.

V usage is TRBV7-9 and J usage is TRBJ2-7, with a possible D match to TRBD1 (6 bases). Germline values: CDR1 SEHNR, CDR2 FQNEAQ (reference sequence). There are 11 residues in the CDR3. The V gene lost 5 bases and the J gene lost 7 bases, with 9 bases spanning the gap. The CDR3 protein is CASSPQGEQYF. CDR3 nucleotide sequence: TGTGCCAGCAGCCCCCAGGGGGAGCAGTACTTC.

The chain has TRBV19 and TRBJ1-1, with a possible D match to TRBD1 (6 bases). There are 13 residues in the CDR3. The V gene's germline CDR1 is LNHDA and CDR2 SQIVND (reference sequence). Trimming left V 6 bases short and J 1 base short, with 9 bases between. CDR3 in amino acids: CASSSTGNTEAFF. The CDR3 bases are TGTGCCAGTAGCTCGACAGGGAACACTGAAGCTTTCTTT.

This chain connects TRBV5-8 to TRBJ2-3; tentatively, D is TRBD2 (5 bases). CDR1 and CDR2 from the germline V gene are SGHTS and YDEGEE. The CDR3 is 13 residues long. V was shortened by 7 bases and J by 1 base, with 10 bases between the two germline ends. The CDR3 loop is CASCPGGTDTQYF. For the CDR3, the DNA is TGTGCCAGCTGCCCCGGGGGCACAGATACGCAGTATTTT. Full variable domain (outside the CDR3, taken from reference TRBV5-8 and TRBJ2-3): EAGVTQSPTHLIKTRGQQATLRCSPISGHTSVYWYQQALGLGLQFLLWYDEGEERNRGNFPPRFSGRQFPNYSSELNVNALELEDSALYLCASCPGGTDTQYFGPGTRLTVL.

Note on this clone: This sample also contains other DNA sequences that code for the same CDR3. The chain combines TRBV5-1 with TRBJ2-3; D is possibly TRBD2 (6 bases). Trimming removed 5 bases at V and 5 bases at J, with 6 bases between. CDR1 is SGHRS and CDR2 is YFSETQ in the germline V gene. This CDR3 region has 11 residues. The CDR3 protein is CASRGGDTQYF. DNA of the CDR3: TGCGCCAGCAGGGGGGGAGATACGCAGTATTTT.

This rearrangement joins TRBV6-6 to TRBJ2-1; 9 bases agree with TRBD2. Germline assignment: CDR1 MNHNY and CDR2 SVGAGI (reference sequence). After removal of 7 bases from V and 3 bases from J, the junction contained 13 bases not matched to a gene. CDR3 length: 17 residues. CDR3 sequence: CASIRLMAGGIYNEQFF. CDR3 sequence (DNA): TGTGCCAGCATTCGTTTGATGGCGGGGGGGATCTACAATGAGCAGTTCTTC.

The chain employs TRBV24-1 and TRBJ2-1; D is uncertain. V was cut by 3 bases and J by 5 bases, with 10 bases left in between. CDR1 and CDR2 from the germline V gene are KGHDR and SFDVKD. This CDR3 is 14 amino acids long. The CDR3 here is CATSDHRADNEQFF. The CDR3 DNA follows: TGTGCCACCAGTGATCACCGCGCGGACAATGAGCAGTTCTTC.

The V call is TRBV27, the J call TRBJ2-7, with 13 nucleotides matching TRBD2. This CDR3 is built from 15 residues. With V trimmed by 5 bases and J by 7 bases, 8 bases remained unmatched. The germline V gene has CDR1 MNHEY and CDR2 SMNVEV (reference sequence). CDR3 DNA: TGTGCCAGCAGTCTCGGGACTAGCGGGATGGTGGAGCAGTACTTC. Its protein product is CASSLGTSGMVEQYF.

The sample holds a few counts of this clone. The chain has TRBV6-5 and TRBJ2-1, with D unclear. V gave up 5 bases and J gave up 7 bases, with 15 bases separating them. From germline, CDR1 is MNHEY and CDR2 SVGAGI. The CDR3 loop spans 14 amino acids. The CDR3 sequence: CASSPTTFRNEQFF. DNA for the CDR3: TGTGCCAGCAGTCCCACTACTTTCCGTAATGAGCAGTTCTTC.